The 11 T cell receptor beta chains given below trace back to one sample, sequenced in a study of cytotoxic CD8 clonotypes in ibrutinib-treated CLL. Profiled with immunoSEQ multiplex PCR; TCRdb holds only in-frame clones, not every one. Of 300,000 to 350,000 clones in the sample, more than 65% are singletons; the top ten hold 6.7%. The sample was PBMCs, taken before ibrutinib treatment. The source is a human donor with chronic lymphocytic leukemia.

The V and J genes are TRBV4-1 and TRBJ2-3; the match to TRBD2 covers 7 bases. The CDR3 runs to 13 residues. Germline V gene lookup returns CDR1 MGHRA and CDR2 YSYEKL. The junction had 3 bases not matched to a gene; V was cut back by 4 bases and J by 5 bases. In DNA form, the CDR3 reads TGCGCCAGCAGCCTTCCGGGGGGAGATACGCAGTATTTT. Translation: CASSLPGGDTQYF.

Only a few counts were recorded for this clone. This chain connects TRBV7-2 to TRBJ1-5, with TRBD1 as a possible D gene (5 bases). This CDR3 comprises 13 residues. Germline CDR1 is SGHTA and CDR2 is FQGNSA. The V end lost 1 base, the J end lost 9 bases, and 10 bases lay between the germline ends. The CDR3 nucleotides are TGTGCCAGCAGCTTAGGGGCAGGGCTGCCCCAGCATTTT. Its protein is CASSLGAGLPQHF.

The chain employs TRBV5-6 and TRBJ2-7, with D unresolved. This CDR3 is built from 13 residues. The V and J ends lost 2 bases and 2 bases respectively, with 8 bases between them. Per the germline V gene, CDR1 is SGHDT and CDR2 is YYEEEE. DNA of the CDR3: TGTGCCAGCAGCTTCTTCAGAGCCTACGAGCAGTACTTC. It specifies CASSFFRAYEQYF.

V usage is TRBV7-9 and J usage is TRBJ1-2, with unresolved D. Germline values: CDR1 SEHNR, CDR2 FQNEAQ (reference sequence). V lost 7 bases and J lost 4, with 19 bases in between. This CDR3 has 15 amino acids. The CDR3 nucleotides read TGTGCCAGCAACATAATTGGGAGTTCAACCTATGGCTACACCTTC. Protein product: CASNIIGSSTYGYTF. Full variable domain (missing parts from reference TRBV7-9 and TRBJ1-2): DTGVSQNPRHKITKRGQNVTFRCDPISEHNRLYWYRQTLGQGPEFLTYFQNEAQLEKSRLLSDRFSAERPKGSFSTLEIQRTEQGDSAMYLCASNIIGSSTYGYTFGSGTRLTVV.

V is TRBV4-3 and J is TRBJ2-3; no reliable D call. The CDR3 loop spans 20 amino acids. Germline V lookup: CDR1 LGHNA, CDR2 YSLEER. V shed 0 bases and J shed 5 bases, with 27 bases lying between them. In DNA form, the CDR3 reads TGCGCCAGCAGCCAAGATTTGAGTCTGGGCGGCGGACGCTCAGTAGATACGCAGTATTTT. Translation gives CASSQDLSLGGGRSVDTQYF.

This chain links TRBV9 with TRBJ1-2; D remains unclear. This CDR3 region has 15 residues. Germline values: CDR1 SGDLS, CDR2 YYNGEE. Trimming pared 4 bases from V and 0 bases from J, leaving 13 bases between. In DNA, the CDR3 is TGTGCCAGCAGCCCCCACCCCTCAGCTAACTATGGCTACACCTTC. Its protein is CASSPHPSANYGYTF.

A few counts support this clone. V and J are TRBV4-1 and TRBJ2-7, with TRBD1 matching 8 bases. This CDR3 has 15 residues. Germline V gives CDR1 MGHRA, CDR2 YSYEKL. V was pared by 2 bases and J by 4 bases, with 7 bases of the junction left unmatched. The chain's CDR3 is CASSQSGQGDYEQYF. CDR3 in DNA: TGCGCCAGCAGCCAATCAGGACAGGGTGATTACGAGCAGTACTTC.

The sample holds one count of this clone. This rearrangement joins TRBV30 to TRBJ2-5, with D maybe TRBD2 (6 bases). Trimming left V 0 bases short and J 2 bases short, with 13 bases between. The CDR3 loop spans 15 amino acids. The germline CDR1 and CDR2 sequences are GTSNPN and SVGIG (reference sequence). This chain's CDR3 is CAWSVTLARQETQYF. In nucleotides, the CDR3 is TGTGCCTGGAGTGTAACGCTAGCGCGTCAAGAGACCCAGTACTTC.

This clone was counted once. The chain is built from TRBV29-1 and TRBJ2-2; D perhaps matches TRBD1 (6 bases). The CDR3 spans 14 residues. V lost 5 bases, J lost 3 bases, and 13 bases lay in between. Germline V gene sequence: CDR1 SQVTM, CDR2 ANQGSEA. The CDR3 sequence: CSVSDRLDTGELFF. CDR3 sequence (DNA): TGCAGCGTTTCCGACAGGTTAGACACCGGGGAGCTGTTTTTT.

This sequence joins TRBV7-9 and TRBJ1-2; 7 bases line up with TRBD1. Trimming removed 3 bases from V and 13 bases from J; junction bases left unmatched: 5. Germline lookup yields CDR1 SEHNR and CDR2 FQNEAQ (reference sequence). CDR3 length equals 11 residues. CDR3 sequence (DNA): TGTGCCAGCAGCTTGGACAGGCCAGCCACCTTC. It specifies CASSLDRPATF.

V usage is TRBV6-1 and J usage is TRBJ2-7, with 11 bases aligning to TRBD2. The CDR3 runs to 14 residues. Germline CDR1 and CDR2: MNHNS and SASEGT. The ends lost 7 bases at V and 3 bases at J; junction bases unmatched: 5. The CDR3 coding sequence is TGTGCCAGCACCCGACTAGCGGGAATCTACGAGCAGTACTTC. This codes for CASTRLAGIYEQYF.